This T cell receptor beta chain appears in the sequencing data of a study of T cells in Graves' hyperthyroidism and ophthalmopathy (dated by TCRdb to between 2019 and 2020). Looking at the study overall: Peripheral blood samples were taken at the time of initial diagnosis, prior to any treatment. TCR V-J signatures able to tell the groups apart were searched for in a discovery cohort of 95 or so patients, of whom more than 40 had Graves' ophthalmopathy and about 60 had stable Graves' hyperthyroidism. Prospective prediction of ophthalmopathy was tested in an independent validation cohort of 18 to 20 hyperthyroidism patients and 17 patients who later progressed to ophthalmopathy. For training and testing, the 100 or so patients in the discovery cohort were randomly divided in a 7:3 ratio. The study also compared thyroid tissue and blood T-cell repertoires from roughly 6 Graves' hyperthyroidism patients. Once sampling was done, hyperthyroidism patients were given methimazole at a starting dose of 30 mg daily, whereas ophthalmopathy patients were given high-dose intravenous methylprednisolone. The paper describes TCR Vbeta CDR3 sequencing of 120 to 150 peripheral blood samples, made up of about 41 ophthalmopathy patients, around 78 hyperthyroidism patients and about 17 progressor patients.

Findings and caveats that apply to the study as a whole: In cross-validation, a model built on a 13 V-J signature told ophthalmopathy apart from stable hyperthyroidism with under 90% sensitivity and about 81% specificity, and in testing the same model reached 80%/75%. During validation, the model predicted progression to ophthalmopathy a median of approximately 7 months ahead of onset, with around 71% sensitivity and more than 72% specificity. Most expanded thyroid clonotypes (frequency above 0.001) were also detected in blood, suggesting blood repertoires may reflect thyroid immune responses. Sample size was not statistically predetermined, and blinding of investigators to group allocation was not performed.

The V end loses 6 bases and the J end loses 0 bases, and a stretch of 15 bases separates them. CDR1 and CDR2 are drawn from the germline V gene: MNHNS, SASEGT. The CDR3 starts with the cysteine, ends with the phenylalanine, and has 15 residues. Only the CDR3 region is kept as DNA, spanning 45 bases read in frame from base 1. Ophthalmopathy patients had moderately to severely active disease, with a Clinical Activity Score of 3 or more, a NOSPECS grade of 4 or more, and a disease duration of less than 3 months. Patients with uncontrolled infections, other autoimmune diseases, pregnancy or lactation were excluded. Clinical symptoms, serum thyroxine and TRAb, thyroid ultrasound, and orbital computed tomography formed the basis for the diagnoses. Ficoll-Paque density gradient centrifugation was used to isolate PBMCs from 10 ml of fresh peripheral blood. Total RNA was extracted using Trizol reagent, and RNA quality was assessed on an Agilent 2100 Bioanalyzer.

The TCR beta CDR3 regions were amplified from RNA transcripts. A first-round RT-PCR of the TCR CDR3 used the HTBI primer set with the Qiagen OneStep RT-PCR kit. Libraries were constructed in a second round of multiplex PCR, after which size selection and purification were performed. Sequencing of the libraries was done on an Illumina HiSeq2000 using paired-end 100 bp reads. Processing in the source paper ran as follows. SOAPnuke was used to process the raw data, throwing out any read that contained adapters or uncalled bases, had a mean Phred below 15, or lacked an exact constant-primer or identifier match. COPE v1.2.5 was used to merge the high-quality paired reads, and each unique nucleotide sequence was defined as a clonotype. MiTCR v1.1 was used to align clonotypes to the IMGT TRBV, TRBD and TRBJ reference segments. Analysis was restricted to V-J combinations with a frequency above 0.0001, which covered just over 98% of repertoires. The TCS score was defined as the ratio of F50 (clonal expansion) to E x V (chaos), calculated using BLOSUM62-based TCRdist between CDR3 peptides within each V-J. Welch's t-statistics and random forest reduced 500 to 650 V-J features to 13, which were used in a naive Bayes classifier (R e1071). The public reads were reanalyzed by TCRdb: fastp trimming at Q25, MiXCR alignment, in-frame beta chains only. Rows merge per CDR3 protein into single entries with the most common DNA and genes. TCRdb, not the authors, supplied the V and J calls. The sample data list around 520,000 distinct CDR3 sequences, and approximately 25% of these were observed just once. 11% of the sample rests with the top ten.

This clonotype was counted ten times or more. Its antigen is still unknown. Base qualities are missing; no much larger clone stands one base away. This sequence was found in a woman under 40 with Graves' ophthalmopathy. In this chain, TRBV6-1 is recombined with TRBJ2-7, with the D gene not clear enough to name. The sample comprised blood. At the DNA level, the sequence is TGTGCCAGCAGCCTTACCGTCGGAAGCTCCTACGAGCAGTACTTC. It is translated as CASSLTVGSSYEQYF.